Shown below are 24 T cell receptor beta chains from a single sample sequenced in a study of identical twins. MiXCR, run by TCRdb on the 5' RACE reads, gives a single entry per CDR3 protein. The sample lists hundreds of thousands of distinct CDR3 sequences, roughly 7.1% occurring once. The data also belong to a second study, concerning yellow fever vaccine responses in identical twins.

The specimen was PBMCs. These receptors all stem from a woman aged 18-35 years in good health.

In its sample, this clonotype was seen a few times. V and J are TRBV20-1 and TRBJ2-7; no clear D. The germline CDR1 and CDR2 sequences are DFQATT and SNEGSKA (reference sequence). The V end lost 3 bases, the J end lost 3 bases, and 15 bases lay between the germline ends. There are 14 residues in the CDR3. Written as DNA, the CDR3 is TGCAGTGCTAGGGAAATAGCCGCTAGCTACGAGCAGTACTTC. It codes for CSAREIAASYEQYF.

This clonotype came up many times. The CDR3 here is CATRLGGTSGYEQYF. CDR3 coding DNA: TGTGCCACTCGCTTAGGTGGGACTAGCGGCTACGAGCAGTACTTC. The chain recombines TRBV10-3 with TRBJ2-7; TRBD2 matches 11 bases. With 10 bases clipped from V and 3 bases from J, the junction kept 11 bases outside the gene matches. The CDR3 consists of 15 residues. Germline CDR1 ENHRY, CDR2 SYGVKD.

This clonotype appeared many times. CDR3 sequence reads: CASSLGGARTEAFF. DNA of the CDR3: TGTGCCAGCAGTTTGGGGGGGGCGCGCACTGAAGCTTTCTTT. This rearrangement joins TRBV27 to TRBJ1-1, with a possible D match to TRBD1 (6 bases). The germline V gene encodes CDR1 MNHEY and CDR2 SMNVEV (reference sequence). Trimming cost V 3 bases and J 4 bases, with 12 bases left between them. The CDR3 extends over 14 amino acids.

Ten or more counts support this clonotype. This chain links TRBV5-1 with TRBJ2-3; the D call may be TRBD1 or TRBD2 (5 bases each). The CDR3 is 14 residues long. The germline V and J ends were trimmed by 0 bases and 3 bases, with 8 bases remaining between them. The V gene's germline CDR1 is SGHRS and CDR2 YFSETQ. CDR3 nucleotide sequence: TGCGCCAGCAGCTTGGGGGGACGGACAGATACGCAGTATTTT. Translating it yields CASSLGGRTDTQYF.

This clonotype occurred many times. J is TRBJ1-5 and V is TRBV2; 7 bases fit TRBD1. Per germline, CDR1 SNHLY and CDR2 FYNNEI. The CDR3 consists of 15 residues. Germline trimming cut 2 bases from V and 4 bases from J; bases unmatched to any gene: 5. CDR3 loop: CASSEWGQRNQPQHF. CDR3 bases: TGTGCCAGCAGTGAATGGGGACAGCGGAATCAGCCCCAGCATTTT.

This clonotype was recorded many times. The chain couples TRBV6-5 to TRBJ2-2; no reliable D call. Between the trimmed V and J ends, which lost 3 bases and 0 bases, there was a span of 8 bases. The germline gives CDR1 MNHEY, CDR2 SVGAGI. This CDR3 comprises 15 residues. Here the CDR3 reads CASSYTETNTGELFF. In DNA, the CDR3 is TGTGCCAGCAGTTATACGGAAACGAACACCGGGGAGCTGTTTTTT.

This clonotype was picked up many times. This chain uses TRBV20-1 with TRBJ2-5; TRBD2 agrees at 9 bases. The CDR3 is 13 residues long. V lost 3 bases and J lost 5; bases outside the gene matches: 4. Looked up from germline, CDR1 is DFQATT and CDR2 is SNEGSKA (reference sequence). DNA of the CDR3: TGCAGTGCTAGCGGGACTAGCAAGGAGACCCAGTACTTC. Its translation: CSASGTSKETQYF.

This clonotype was seen a few times. The rearrangement uses TRBV12-3 or TRBV12-4 and TRBJ2-1; TRBD2 agrees at 11 bases. The junction had 5 bases not matched to a gene; V was cut back by 2 bases and J by 8 bases. The CDR3 consists of 15 residues. The CDR3 here is CASSLQLAGEDEQFF. The CDR3 region has the DNA TGTGCCAGCAGTTTACAACTAGCGGGAGAAGATGAGCAGTTCTTC.

A few counts support this clonotype. The chain joins TRBV3-1 to TRBJ2-1, with TRBD2 identical over 12 bases. The trim removed 8 bases at V and 7 bases at J, leaving 6 bases unmatched. Germline V gene lookup returns CDR1 LGHDT and CDR2 YNNKEL (reference sequence). CDR3 length: 14 residues. CDR3 region: CASGLAGPENEQFF. Written as DNA, the CDR3 is TGTGCCAGCGGACTAGCGGGGCCCGAGAATGAGCAGTTCTTC.

DNA for the CDR3: TGTGCCAGCAGCCAAGAAGCCGCTGGGGGAGACACCGGGGAGCTGTTTTTT. Amino acids: CASSQEAAGGDTGELFF. This chain joins TRBV4-2 and TRBJ2-2, with D perhaps TRBD1 or TRBD2 (5 bases each). CDR1 is LGHNA and CDR2 is YNFKEQ in the germline V gene. The CDR3 has 17 amino acids. V gave up 0 bases and J gave up 3 bases, with 14 bases separating them.

This rearrangement joins TRBV11-2 to TRBJ2-5; 14 bases match TRBD2. J was trimmed by 5 bases and V by 4 bases; bases with no gene match: 12. There are 18 residues in the CDR3. The germline V gene encodes CDR1 SGHAT and CDR2 FQNNGV. The CDR3 DNA reads TGTGCCAGCAGCTACTACGGGACTAGCGGGAGCATTACGGAGACCCAGTACTTC. Its translation: CASSYYGTSGSITETQYF.

This clonotype has only a few counts. V gene TRBV6-1 combines with J gene TRBJ2-5, with D perhaps matching TRBD1 or TRBD2 (6 bases each). CDR1 and CDR2 from the germline V gene are MNHNS and SASEGT. The length of the CDR3 is 13 residues. The ends were cut back, 2 bases at V and 5 bases at J, with 9 bases in the middle. CDR3 residues: CASSERGVETQYF. Here the CDR3 DNA reads TGTGCCAGCAGTGAAAGGGGGGTGGAGACCCAGTACTTC.

This clonotype was recorded many times. The chain links TRBV5-1 to TRBJ2-6, with D hard to call. Trimming took off 5 bases at V and 0 bases at J, with 6 bases between the two ends. The CDR3 covers 14 residues. From germline, CDR1 is SGHRS and CDR2 YFSETQ. The CDR3 DNA reads as TGCGCCAGCAGGAAAATCTCTGGGGCCAACGTCCTGACTTTC. This translates into CASRKISGANVLTF.

This clonotype has at least ten counts. The chain is built from TRBV7-9 and TRBJ1-2; D gene unclear. Germline CDR1 reads SEHNR; CDR2 reads FQNEAQ (reference sequence). Trimming took 1 base from V and 7 from J, leaving 7 bases between them. The CDR3 has 12 residues. The CDR3 loop is CASSLVLSGYTF. CDR3 in DNA: TGTGCCAGCAGCTTAGTCCTCTCTGGCTACACCTTC.

The chain recombines TRBV6-1 with TRBJ1-3, with no clear D. The V end was cut by 4 bases, the J end by 0 bases, with 13 bases between. Germline V CDR1 and CDR2: MNHNS, SASEGT. The CDR3 consists of 16 residues. The CDR3 spells CASSVIGDSSGNTIYF. The CDR3 nucleotides are TGTGCCAGCAGTGTCATTGGAGATAGCTCTGGAAACACCATATATTTT.

To note about this clonotype: This may arise from a read error, as a much more abundant clone is one base away. This chain connects TRBV6-5 to TRBJ2-2, with 7 bases identical to TRBD1. Trimming took 4 bases from V and 4 from J; bases not matched to a gene: 6. The length of the CDR3 is 15 residues. Germline V CDR1 and CDR2: MNHEY, SVGAGI. CDR3 in DNA: TGTGCCAGCAGTTTGGAGACAGGGTGCACCGGGGAGCTGTTTTTT. It specifies CASSLETGCTGELFF.

This clonotype was observed many times. The V gene is TRBV18, the J gene TRBJ1-1; no reliable D call. Germline-derived CDR1 and CDR2 are KGHSH and LQKENI. The CDR3 extends over 13 amino acids. Trimming removed 0 bases at V and 0 bases at J, with 2 bases between. CDR3 coding DNA: TGTGCCAGCTCACCACCGATGAACACTGAAGCTTTCTTT. Amino acid sequence: CASSPPMNTEAFF.

There are many counts of this clonotype. The chain has TRBV7-8 and TRBJ2-5, with D perhaps matching TRBD2 (5 bases). Germline assignment: CDR1 SGHVS and CDR2 FQNEAQ. This CDR3 is built from 13 residues. V lost 3 bases and J 0 bases, leaving 5 bases between the germline ends. The CDR3 protein is CASSLDYQETQYF. The CDR3 DNA reads as TGTGCCAGCAGCTTGGACTACCAAGAGACCCAGTACTTC.

This clonotype has only a few counts. The CDR3 loop reads CASRGVFSTDTQYF. CDR3 nucleotide sequence: TGTGCCAGCAGGGGGGTGTTTAGCACAGATACGCAGTATTTT. The chain joins TRBV6-1 to TRBJ2-3, with D possibly called TRBD1 or TRBD2 (5 bases each). The germline V gene encodes CDR1 MNHNS and CDR2 SASEGT. Deletions cut 6 bases from V and 0 bases from J, with 10 bases between. The CDR3 contains 14 residues.

This clonotype was counted at least ten times. The chain combines TRBV10-3 with TRBJ2-2; D remains ambiguous. Germline V gene data show CDR1 as ENHRY and CDR2 as SYGVKD. The CDR3 covers 11 residues. V gave up 10 bases and J gave up 4 bases, with 7 bases separating them. CDR3 in DNA: TGTGCCACAATGACCACCGGGGAGCTGTTTTTT. Protein: CATMTTGELFF.

V usage is TRBV2 and J usage is TRBJ2-1, with no clear D. The germline V gene has CDR1 SNHLY and CDR2 FYNNEI. The CDR3 covers 12 residues. V gave up 7 bases and J gave up 6 bases, with 10 bases separating them. The CDR3, as DNA: TGTGCCAGCAACGGGCTCGCCAATGAGCAGTTCTTC. This sequence encodes CASNGLANEQFF.

V and J are TRBV10-3 and TRBJ1-6; D is undetermined. This CDR3 has 13 amino acids. Germline V CDR1 and CDR2: ENHRY, SYGVKD. Trimming cost V 2 bases and J 10 bases, with 9 bases left between them. The CDR3 is CAISEASVSPLHF. CDR3 in DNA: TGTGCCATCAGTGAGGCGAGTGTATCACCCCTCCACTTT.

This clonotype was seen more than once but under ten times. V and J are TRBV20-1 and TRBJ2-1; possible D gene TRBD2, 6 bases. The CDR3 spans 14 residues. Germline CDR1 DFQATT, CDR2 SNEGSKA (reference sequence). V lost 3 bases to trimming and J lost 9 bases, with 18 bases between them. CDR3 in amino acids: CSARAGRRGSEQFF. The CDR3 region has the DNA TGCAGTGCTAGGGCGGGGAGGCGAGGAAGTGAGCAGTTCTTC.

The sample holds many counts of this clonotype. This sequence joins TRBV12-3 or TRBV12-4 and TRBJ2-5; 9 positions agree with TRBD1. Germline trimming cut 5 bases from V and 4 bases from J; bases unmatched to any gene: 11. This CDR3 spans 16 amino acids. The CDR3: CASSRRTGETRETQYF. Here the CDR3 DNA reads TGTGCCAGCAGTCGGCGGACAGGGGAGACTAGAGAGACCCAGTACTTC.